This record covers a single T cell receptor (beta chain). CDR1 and CDR2 from the germline V gene are MDHEN and SYDVKM. The CDR3 is 12 amino acids. V was clipped by 3 bases and J by 0 bases, with 2 bases between them. This entry belongs to a study of blood T cell repertoires in COVID-19. In the authors' methods: Amplified reference gene primers provided the basis for estimating nucleated cell counts. The repertoire was sequenced with immunoSEQ multiplex PCR; TCRdb's copy has only in-frame clones and lacks some. The V and J calls and the clone size are those of that table, but D and trimming were determined from the DNA. The repertoire holds around 170,000 clones, with roughly nine tenths as singletons.

The rearrangement joins TRBV28 to TRBJ1-2, with D uncertain. This TCR came from a young man who had recovered from COVID-19. Sequencing was done on a sample of peripheral blood. The CDR3 DNA is TGTGCCAGCAGTTTCACTAACTATGGCTACACCTTC. Amino acids: CASSFTNYGYTF.